This T cell receptor (beta chain) stems from a study of control samples from healthy donors and cancer patients. Using immunoSEQ multiplex PCR, the repertoire was profiled, and TCRdb retains in-frame clones only, with some absent. The top ten hold 6% to 9.5% of the sample, which has 130,000 or so clones, under 90% seen once. Germline assignment: CDR1 SGHAT and CDR2 FQNNGV. This CDR3 has 15 amino acids. V was clipped by 0 bases and J by 6 bases; unmatched bases: 3. Sequencing input: PBMCs. The chain recombines TRBV11-2 with TRBJ1-1, with 11 bases matching TRBD1. The receptor was isolated from a man in his fifties or sixties with head and neck cancer. The chain's CDR3 is CASSLEGTGGAEAFF. The CDR3 nucleotides read TGTGCCAGCAGCTTAGAAGGGACAGGGGGTGCTGAAGCTTTCTTT.